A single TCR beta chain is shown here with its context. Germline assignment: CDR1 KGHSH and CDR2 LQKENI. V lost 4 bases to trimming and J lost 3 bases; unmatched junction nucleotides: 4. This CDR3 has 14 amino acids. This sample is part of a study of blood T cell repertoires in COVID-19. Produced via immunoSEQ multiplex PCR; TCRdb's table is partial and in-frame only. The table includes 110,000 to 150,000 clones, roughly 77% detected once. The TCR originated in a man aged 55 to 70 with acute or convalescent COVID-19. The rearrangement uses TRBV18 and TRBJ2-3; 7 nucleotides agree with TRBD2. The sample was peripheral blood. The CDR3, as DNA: TGTGCCAGCTCACGGGAGGGCCTTACAGATACGCAGTATTTT. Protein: CASSREGLTDTQYF.